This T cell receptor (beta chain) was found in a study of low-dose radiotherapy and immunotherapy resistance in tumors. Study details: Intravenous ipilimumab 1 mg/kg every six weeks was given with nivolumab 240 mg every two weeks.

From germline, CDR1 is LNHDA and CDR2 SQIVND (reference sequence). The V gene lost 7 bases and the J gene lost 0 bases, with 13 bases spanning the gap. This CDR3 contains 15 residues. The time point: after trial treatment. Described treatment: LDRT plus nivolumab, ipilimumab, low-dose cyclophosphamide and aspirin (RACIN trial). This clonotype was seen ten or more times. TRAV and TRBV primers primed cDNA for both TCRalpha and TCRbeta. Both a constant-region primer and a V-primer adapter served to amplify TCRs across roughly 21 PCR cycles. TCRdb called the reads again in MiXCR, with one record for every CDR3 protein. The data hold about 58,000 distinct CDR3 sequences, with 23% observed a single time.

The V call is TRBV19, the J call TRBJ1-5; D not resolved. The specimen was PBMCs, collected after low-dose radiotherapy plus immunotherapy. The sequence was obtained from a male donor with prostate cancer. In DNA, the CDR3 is TGTGCCAGTACTGGCAGCCTTTATAGCAATCAGCCCCAGCATTTT. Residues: CASTGSLYSNQPQHF.